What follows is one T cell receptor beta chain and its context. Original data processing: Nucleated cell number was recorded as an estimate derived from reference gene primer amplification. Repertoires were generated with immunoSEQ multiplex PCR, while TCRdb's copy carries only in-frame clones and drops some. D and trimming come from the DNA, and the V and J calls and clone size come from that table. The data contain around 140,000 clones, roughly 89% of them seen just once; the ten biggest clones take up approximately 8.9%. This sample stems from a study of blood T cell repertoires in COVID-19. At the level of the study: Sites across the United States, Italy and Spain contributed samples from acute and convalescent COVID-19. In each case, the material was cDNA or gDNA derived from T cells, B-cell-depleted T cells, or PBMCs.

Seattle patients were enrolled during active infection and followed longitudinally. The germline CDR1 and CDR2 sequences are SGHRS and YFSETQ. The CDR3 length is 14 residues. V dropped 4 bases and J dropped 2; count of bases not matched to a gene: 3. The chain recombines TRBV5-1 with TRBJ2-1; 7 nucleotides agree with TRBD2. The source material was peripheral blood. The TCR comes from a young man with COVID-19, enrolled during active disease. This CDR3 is CASSKRETYNEQFF. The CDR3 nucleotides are TGCGCCAGCAGCAAGCGGGAAACCTACAATGAGCAGTTCTTC.